This TCR beta chain was profiled in a study of T cell changes during pregnancy in multiple sclerosis. Profiling relied on immunoSEQ multiplex PCR, and the TCRdb table lists in-frame clones only, not all of them. This sample has under 25,000 clones; roughly 90% occur once, and the top ten carry roughly 8.4%. The V gene lost 1 base and the J gene lost 1 base, with 12 bases spanning the gap. This CDR3 is built from 16 residues. The germline V gene has CDR1 SGHRS and CDR2 YFSETQ. The chain recombines TRBV5-1 with TRBJ2-4, with TRBD1 as a possible D gene (6 bases). This receptor was taken from a female donor with multiple sclerosis, enrolled in a pregnancy study. The material sequenced was CD8+ T cells from peripheral blood mononuclear cells, taken after pregnancy. CDR3 protein: CASSLMAGEAKNIQYF. The CDR3, as DNA: TGCGCCAGCAGCTTGATGGCAGGGGAGGCCAAAAACATTCAGTACTTC.